This T cell receptor (beta chain) was profiled in a study of read filtering for tumor transcriptome and immune sequencing. Study context: DNase treatment preceded whole-transcriptome library preparation. Per sample, TCR-region reads ranged about 4 to 11 million by IR-seq, roughly 80 to 1,300 by RNA-seq.

This clonotype was seen more than once but under ten times. Its antigen is not known. Molecular barcoded adaptors covering alpha/delta and beta/gamma chains were used on 400 to 450 ng RNA. Each CDR3 protein gets one entry after TCRdb re-called the reads with MiXCR. The profile shows 42,000 or so distinct CDR3 sequences, around an eighth of them singletons. Overall study results and limits: This fraction held mixed bone marrow immune cells after CD138-negative sorting. Correlation between methods rose after single-read clonotypes were removed.

The CDR3 spans 16 residues. V lost 1 base and J 6 bases, leaving 18 bases between the germline ends. Germline CDR1 and CDR2: SQVTM and ANQGSEA. Sequencing input: a population of CD138-negative cells sorted from bone marrow. The V and J genes are TRBV29-1 and TRBJ2-2, with D possibly TRBD2 on 5 matching bases. The TCR comes from a donor aged 40 or older with multiple myeloma. The CDR3 DNA sequence: TGCAGCGTTGAAGTTCCCGGGAAGCGGCGACCCGGGGAGCTGTTTTTT. Residues: CSVEVPGKRRPGELFF.